The text below deals with one T cell receptor (beta chain). Its antigen is unidentified. This record comes from a study of T-cell memory formation after mild COVID-19. TCRdb reprocessed the 5' RACE reads via MiXCR and lists one record per CDR3 protein. The sample has 410,000 or so distinct CDR3 sequences; 23% are singletons. Findings of the study overall: CD8+ contracting clones occupied EMRA, while CD4+ ones occupied mainly CM and EM.

This sequence was found in an adult woman who had mild COVID-19 (a few samples of this study predate the infection). Cell type and time point are not known. The source material was PBMCs or a T cell subset sorted from them (not recorded which).

The CDR3 DNA reads as TGTGCCACATCAAAAGAGAGTCTCACCTACAATGAGCAGTTCTTC. This encodes CATSKESLTYNEQFF. The chain uses TRBV12-3 or TRBV12-4 and TRBJ2-1, with D uncertain. This CDR3 comprises 15 residues. V shed 10 bases and J shed 2 bases, with 18 bases lying between them.